The following is a TCR beta chain sequence with its context. These data originate in a study of blood T cell repertoires in COVID-19. Germline assignment: CDR1 SGHNT and CDR2 YENEEA. V lost 5 bases and J lost 5, with 12 bases in between. This CDR3 has 13 residues. Measured with immunoSEQ multiplex PCR; TCRdb has only the in-frame clones, and not every one. The top ten clones hold 3.5% to 4.5% of a sample with 200,000 to 300,000 clones, 70% to 90% of them seen once. The source of this sequence is a man aged 45-60 years with acute or convalescent COVID-19. What was sequenced was peripheral blood. V gene TRBV11-3 combines with J gene TRBJ1-1; tentatively, D is TRBD1 (5 bases). In nucleotides, the CDR3 is TGTGCCAGCAGCCACCCGACAGAGACTGAAGCTTTCTTT. Translated, it gives CASSHPTETEAFF.